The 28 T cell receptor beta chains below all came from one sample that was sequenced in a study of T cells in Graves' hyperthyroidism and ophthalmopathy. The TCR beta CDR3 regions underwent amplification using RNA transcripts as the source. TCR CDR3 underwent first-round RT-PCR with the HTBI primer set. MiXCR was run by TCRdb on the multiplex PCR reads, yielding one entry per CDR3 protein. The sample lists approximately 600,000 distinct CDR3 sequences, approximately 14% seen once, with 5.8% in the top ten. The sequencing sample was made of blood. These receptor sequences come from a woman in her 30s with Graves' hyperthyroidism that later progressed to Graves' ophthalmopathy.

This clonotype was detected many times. DNA for the CDR3: TGTGCCGAAAGAATGATAGCGGGATATATCATATCTAGCACAGATACGCAGTATTTT. It encodes CAERMIAGYIISSTDTQYF. The V gene is TRBV2, the J gene TRBJ2-3, with 8 nucleotides matching TRBD2. CDR1 is SNHLY and CDR2 is FYNNEI in the germline V gene. Trimming took 11 bases from V and 0 from J; bases not matched to a gene: 22. CDR3 length: 19 amino acids.

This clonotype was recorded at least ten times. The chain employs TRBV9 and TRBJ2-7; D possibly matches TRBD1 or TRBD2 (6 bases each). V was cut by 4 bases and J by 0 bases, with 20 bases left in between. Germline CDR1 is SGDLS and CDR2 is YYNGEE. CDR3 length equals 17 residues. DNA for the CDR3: TGTGCCAGCAGCCGAGGGGGGAGTATCAGGAGCTCCTACGAGCAGTACTTC. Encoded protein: CASSRGGSIRSSYEQYF.

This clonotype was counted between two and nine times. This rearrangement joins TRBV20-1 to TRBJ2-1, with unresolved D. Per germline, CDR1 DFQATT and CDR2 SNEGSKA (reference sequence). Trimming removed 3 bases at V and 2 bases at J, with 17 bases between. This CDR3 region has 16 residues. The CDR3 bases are TGCAGTGCTAGTCCCGCCGGGCGGACCCCCTACAATGAGCAGTTCTTC. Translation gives CSASPAGRTPYNEQFF.

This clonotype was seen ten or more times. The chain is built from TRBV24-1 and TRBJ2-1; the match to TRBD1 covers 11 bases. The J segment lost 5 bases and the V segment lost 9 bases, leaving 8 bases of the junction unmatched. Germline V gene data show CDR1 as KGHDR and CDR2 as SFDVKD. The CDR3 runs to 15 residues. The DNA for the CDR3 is TGTGCCACCGCTATGGGACAGGGGGTCCACAATGAGCAGTTCTTC. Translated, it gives CATAMGQGVHNEQFF.

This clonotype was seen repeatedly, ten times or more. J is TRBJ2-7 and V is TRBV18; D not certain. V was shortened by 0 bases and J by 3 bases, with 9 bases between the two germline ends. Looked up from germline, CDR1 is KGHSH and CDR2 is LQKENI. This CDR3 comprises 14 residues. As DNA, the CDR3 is TGTGCCAGCTCACCACCTGTCTCACTCTACGAGCAGTACTTC. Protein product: CASSPPVSLYEQYF.

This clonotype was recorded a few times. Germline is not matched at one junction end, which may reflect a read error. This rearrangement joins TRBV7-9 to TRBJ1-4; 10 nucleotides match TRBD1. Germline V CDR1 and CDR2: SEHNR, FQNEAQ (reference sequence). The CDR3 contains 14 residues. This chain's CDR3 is CATSRGQGSEKLFF. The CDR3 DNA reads TGTGCCACCAGCCGGGGACAGGGGAGTGAAAAACTGTTTTTT.

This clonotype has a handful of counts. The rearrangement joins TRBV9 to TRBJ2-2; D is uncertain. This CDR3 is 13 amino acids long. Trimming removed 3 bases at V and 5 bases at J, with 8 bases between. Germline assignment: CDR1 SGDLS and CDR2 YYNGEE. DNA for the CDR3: TGTGCCAGCAGCGACGCCCTAACCGGGGAGCTGTTTTTT. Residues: CASSDALTGELFF.

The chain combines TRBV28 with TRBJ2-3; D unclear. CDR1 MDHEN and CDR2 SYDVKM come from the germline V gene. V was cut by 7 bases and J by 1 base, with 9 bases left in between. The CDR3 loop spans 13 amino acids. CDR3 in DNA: TGTGCCAGCAAGGACGGAGGCACAGATACGCAGTATTTT. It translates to CASKDGGTDTQYF.

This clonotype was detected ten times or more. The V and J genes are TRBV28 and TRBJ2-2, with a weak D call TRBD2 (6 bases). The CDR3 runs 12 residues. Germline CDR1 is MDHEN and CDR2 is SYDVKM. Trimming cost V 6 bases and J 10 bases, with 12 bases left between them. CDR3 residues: CASRTEGTELFF. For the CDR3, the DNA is TGTGCCAGCAGAACGGAGGGAACGGAGCTGTTTTTT.

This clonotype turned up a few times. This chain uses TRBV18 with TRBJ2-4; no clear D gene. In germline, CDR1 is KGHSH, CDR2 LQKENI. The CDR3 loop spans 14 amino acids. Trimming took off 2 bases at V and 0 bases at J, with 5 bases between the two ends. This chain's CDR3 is CASSPDVAKNIQYF. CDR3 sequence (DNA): TGTGCCAGCTCACCAGACGTAGCCAAAAACATTCAGTACTTC.

CDR3 residues: CAWRPQTDPYEQYF. The CDR3 nucleotides are TGTGCCTGGAGGCCCCAGACAGATCCCTACGAGCAGTACTTC. The chain is built from TRBV30 and TRBJ2-7, with a possible D match to TRBD1 (5 bases). Germline CDR1 reads GTSNPN; CDR2 reads SVGIG (reference sequence). The CDR3 consists of 14 residues. With 3 bases removed from V and 2 bases from J, the gap between germline ends came to 14 bases.

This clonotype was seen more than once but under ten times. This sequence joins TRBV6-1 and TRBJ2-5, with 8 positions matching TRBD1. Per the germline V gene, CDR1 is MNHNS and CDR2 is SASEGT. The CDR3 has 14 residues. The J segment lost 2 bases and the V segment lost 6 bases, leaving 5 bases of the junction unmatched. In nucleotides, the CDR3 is TGTGCCAGCAGGTCCACAGGGGGACAAGAGACCCAGTACTTC. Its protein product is CASRSTGGQETQYF.

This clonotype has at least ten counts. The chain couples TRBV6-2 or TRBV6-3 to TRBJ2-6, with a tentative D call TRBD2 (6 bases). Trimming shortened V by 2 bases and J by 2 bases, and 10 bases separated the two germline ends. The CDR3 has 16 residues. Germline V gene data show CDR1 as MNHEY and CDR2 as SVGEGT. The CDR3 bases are TGTGCCAGCAGTTACCGGCGGGGTCCTGGGGCCAACGTCCTGACTTTC. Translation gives CASSYRRGPGANVLTF.

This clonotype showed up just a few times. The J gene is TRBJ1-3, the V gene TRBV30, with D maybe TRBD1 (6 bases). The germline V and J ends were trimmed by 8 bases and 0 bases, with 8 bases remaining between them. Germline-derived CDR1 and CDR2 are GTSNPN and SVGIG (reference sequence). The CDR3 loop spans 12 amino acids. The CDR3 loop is CARGHSGNTIYF. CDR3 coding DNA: TGTGCCCGGGGGCACTCTGGAAACACCATATATTTT.

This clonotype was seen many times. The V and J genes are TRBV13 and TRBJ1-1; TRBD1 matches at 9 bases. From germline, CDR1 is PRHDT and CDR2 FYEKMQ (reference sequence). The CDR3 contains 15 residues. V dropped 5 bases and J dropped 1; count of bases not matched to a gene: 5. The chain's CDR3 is CASSINRGRNTEAFF. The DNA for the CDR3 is TGTGCCAGCAGCATAAACAGGGGGCGGAACACTGAAGCTTTCTTT.

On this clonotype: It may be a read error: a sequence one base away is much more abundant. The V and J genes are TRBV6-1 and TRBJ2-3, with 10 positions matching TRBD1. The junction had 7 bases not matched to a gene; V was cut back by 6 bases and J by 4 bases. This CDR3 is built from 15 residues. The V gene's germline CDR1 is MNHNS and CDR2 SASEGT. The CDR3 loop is CASSKGQGSADTQYF. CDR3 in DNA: TGTGCCAGCAGCAAGGGACAGGGGAGCGCAGATACGCAGTATTTT.

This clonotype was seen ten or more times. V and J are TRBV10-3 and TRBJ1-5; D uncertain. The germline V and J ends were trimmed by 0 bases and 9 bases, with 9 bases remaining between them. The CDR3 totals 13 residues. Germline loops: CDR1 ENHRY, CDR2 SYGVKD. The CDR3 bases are TGTGCCATCAGTGAGTCCGTGGGTTCGCCCCAGCATTTT. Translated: CAISESVGSPQHF.

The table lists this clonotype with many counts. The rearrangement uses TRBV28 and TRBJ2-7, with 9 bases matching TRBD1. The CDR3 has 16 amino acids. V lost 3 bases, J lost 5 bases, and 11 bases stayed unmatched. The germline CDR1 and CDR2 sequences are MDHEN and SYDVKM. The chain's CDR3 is CASSLSGTGNIDEQYF. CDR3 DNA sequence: TGTGCCAGCAGTTTGTCCGGGACAGGGAATATCGACGAGCAGTACTTC.

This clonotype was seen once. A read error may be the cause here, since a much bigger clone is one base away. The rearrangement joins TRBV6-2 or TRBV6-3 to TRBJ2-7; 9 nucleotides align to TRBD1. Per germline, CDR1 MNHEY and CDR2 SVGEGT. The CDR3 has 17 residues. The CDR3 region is CTSSYSRWDRDIYEQYF. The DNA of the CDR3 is TGTACCAGCAGTTACTCGAGGTGGGACAGGGATATCTACGAGCAGTACTTC.

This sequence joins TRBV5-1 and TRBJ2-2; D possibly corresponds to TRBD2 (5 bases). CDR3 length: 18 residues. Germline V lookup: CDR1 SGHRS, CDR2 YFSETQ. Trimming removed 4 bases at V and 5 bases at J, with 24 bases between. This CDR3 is CASSPMPQAEVGTGELFF. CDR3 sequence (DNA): TGCGCCAGCAGCCCGATGCCTCAAGCGGAGGTAGGGACCGGGGAGCTGTTTTTT.

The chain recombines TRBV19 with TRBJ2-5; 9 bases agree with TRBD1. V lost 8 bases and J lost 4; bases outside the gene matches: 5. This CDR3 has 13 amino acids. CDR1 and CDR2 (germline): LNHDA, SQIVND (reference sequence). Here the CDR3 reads CASGTGGRETQYF. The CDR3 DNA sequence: TGTGCCAGTGGTACAGGGGGCCGAGAGACCCAGTACTTC.

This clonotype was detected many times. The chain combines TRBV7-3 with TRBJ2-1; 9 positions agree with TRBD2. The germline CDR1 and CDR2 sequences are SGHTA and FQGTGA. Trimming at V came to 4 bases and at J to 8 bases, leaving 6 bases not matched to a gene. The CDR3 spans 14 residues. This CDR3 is CASSSIAGVDEQFF. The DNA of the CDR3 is TGTGCCAGCAGCTCAATAGCGGGAGTCGATGAGCAGTTCTTC.

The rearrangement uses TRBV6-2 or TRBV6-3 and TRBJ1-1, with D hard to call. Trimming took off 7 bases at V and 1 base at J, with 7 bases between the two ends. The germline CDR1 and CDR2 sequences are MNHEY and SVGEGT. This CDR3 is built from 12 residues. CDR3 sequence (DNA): TGTGCCAGCAAGCGGGGGAACACTGAAGCTTTCTTT. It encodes CASKRGNTEAFF.

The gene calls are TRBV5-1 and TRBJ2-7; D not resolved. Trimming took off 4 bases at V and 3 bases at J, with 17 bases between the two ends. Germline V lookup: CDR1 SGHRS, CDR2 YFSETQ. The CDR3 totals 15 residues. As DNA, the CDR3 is TGCGCCAGCAGCATACCTCGACCAGATATCTACGAGCAGTACTTC. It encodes CASSIPRPDIYEQYF.

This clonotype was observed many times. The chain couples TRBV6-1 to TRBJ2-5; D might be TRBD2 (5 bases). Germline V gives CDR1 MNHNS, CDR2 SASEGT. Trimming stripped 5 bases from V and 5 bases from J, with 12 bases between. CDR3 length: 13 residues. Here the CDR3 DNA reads TGTGCCAGCAGTTATCCGGGAACTGAGACCCAGTACTTC. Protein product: CASSYPGTETQYF.

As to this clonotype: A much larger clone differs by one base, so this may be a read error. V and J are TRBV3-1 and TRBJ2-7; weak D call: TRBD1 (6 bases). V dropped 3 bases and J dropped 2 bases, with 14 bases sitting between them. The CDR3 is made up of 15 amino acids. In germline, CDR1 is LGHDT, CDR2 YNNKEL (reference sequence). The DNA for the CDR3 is TGTGCCAGCAGCCACAGGGTAGGGGGTACCTACGAGCAGTACTTC. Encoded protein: CASSHRVGGTYEQYF.

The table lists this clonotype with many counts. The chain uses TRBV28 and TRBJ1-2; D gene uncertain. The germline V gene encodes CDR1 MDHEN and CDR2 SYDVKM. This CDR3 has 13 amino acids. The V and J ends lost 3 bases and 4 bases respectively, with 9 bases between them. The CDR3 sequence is CASSFKGRYGYTF. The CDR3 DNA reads TGTGCCAGCAGTTTTAAAGGCCGCTATGGCTACACCTTC.

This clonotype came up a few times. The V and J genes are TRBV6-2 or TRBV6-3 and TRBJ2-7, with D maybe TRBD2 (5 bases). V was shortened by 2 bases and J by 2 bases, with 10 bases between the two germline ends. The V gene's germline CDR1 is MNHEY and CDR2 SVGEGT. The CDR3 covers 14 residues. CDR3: CASSYDPGTYEQYF. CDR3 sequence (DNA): TGTGCCAGCAGTTACGATCCGGGGACCTACGAGCAGTACTTC.